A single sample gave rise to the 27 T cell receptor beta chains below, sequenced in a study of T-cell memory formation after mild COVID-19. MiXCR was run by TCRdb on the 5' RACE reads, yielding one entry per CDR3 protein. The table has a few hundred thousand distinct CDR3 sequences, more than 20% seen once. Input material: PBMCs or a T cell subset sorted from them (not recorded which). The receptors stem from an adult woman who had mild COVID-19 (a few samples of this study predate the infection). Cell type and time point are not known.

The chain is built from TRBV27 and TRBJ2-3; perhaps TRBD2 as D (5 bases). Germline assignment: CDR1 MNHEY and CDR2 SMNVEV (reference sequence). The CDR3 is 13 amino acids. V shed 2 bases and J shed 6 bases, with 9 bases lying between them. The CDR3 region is CASSLPPGDTQYF. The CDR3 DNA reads TGTGCCAGCAGTTTACCCCCGGGGGATACGCAGTATTTT.

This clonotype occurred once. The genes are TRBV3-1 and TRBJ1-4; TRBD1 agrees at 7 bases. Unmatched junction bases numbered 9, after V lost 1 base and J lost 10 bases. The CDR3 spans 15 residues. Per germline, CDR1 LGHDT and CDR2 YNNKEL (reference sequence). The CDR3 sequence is CASSQVGQGDRKLFF. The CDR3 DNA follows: TGTGCCAGCAGCCAAGTGGGCCAGGGGGACCGAAAACTGTTTTTT.

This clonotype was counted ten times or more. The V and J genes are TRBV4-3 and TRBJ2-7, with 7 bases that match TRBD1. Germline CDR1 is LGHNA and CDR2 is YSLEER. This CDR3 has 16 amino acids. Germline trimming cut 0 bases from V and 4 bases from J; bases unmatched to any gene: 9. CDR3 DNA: TGCGCCAGCAGCCAAGAAGTGTCAGGGGGTATGTACGAGCAGTACTTC. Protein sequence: CASSQEVSGGMYEQYF.

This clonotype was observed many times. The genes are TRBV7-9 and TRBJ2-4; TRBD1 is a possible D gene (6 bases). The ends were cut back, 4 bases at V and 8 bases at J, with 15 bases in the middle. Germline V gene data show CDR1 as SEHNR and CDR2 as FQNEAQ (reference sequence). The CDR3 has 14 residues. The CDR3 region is CASSSWGEGDIQYF. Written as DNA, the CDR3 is TGTGCCAGCAGCTCCTGGGGAGAGGGGGACATTCAGTACTTC.

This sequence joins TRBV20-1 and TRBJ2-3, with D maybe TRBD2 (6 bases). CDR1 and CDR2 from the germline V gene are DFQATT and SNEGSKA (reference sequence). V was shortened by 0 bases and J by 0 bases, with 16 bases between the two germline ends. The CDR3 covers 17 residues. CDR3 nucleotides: TGCAGTGCTAGAGAACAGCATTGGGGGGATAGCACAGATACGCAGTATTTT. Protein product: CSAREQHWGDSTDTQYF.

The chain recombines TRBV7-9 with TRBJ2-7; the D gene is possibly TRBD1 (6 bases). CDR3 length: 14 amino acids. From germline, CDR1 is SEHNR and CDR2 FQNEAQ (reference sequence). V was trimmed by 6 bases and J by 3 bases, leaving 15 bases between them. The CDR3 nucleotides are TGTGCCAGCAGTCAAAACCGGGACAACTACGAGCAGTACTTC. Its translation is CASSQNRDNYEQYF.

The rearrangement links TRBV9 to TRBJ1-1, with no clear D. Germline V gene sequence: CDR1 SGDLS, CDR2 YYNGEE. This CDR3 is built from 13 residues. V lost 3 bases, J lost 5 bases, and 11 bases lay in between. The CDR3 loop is CASSASVGTEAFF. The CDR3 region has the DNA TGTGCCAGCAGCGCCTCCGTGGGAACTGAAGCTTTCTTT.

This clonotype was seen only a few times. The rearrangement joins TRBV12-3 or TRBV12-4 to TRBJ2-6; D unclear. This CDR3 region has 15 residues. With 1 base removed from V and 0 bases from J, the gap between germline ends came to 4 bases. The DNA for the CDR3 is TGTGCCAGCAGTTTAGTTGACTCTGGGGCCAACGTCCTGACTTTC. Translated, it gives CASSLVDSGANVLTF.

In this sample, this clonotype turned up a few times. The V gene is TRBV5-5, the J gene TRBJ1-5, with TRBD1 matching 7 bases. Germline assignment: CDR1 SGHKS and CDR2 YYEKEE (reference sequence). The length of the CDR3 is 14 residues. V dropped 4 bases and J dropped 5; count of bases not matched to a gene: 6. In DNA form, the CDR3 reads TGTGCCAGCAGCCGGGGGGACAGCGATCAGCCCCAGCATTTT. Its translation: CASSRGDSDQPQHF.

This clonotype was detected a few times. CDR3 loop: CASSSGTVYDQPQHF. DNA of the CDR3: TGTGCCAGCAGCTCCGGGACAGTCTACGATCAGCCCCAGCATTTT. The chain recombines TRBV7-9 with TRBJ1-5; 7 nucleotides align to TRBD1. The CDR3 is made up of 15 amino acids. Germline-derived CDR1 and CDR2 are SEHNR and FQNEAQ (reference sequence). J gave up 5 bases and V 4 bases, and 8 bases lay outside the gene matches.

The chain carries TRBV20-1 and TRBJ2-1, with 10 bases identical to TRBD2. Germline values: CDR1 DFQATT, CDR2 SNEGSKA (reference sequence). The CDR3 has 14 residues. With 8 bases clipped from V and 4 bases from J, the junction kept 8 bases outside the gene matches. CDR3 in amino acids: CSFPSGRGYNEQFF. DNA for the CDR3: TGCAGTTTCCCTAGCGGGAGAGGATACAATGAGCAGTTCTTC.

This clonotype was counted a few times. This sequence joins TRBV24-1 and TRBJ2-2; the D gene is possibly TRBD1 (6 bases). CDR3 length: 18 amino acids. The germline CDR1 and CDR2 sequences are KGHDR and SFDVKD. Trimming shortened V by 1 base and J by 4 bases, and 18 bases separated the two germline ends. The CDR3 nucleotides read TGTGCCACCAGTGATTTTTCCGGCCGCTACAGGGTCACCGGGGAGCTGTTTTTT. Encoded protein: CATSDFSGRYRVTGELFF.

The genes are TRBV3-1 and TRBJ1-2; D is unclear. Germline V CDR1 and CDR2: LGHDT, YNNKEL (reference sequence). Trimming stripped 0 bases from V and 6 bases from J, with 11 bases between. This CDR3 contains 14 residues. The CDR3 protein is CASSQDISNNGYTF. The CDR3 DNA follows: TGTGCCAGCAGCCAAGATATCAGCAACAATGGCTACACCTTC.

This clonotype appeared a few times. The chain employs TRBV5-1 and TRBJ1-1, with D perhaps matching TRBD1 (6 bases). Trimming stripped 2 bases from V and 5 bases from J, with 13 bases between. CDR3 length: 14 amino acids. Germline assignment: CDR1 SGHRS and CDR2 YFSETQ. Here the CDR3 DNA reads TGCGCCAGCAGCTTTGGGGGGGCTGGGACTGAAGCTTTCTTT. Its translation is CASSFGGAGTEAFF.

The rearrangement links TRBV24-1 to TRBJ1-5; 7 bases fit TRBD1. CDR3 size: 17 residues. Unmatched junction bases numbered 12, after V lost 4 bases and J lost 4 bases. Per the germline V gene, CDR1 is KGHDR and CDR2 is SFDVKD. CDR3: CATSDLPTGDGNQPQHF. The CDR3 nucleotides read TGTGCCACCAGTGACCTACCCACAGGGGATGGTAATCAGCCCCAGCATTTT.

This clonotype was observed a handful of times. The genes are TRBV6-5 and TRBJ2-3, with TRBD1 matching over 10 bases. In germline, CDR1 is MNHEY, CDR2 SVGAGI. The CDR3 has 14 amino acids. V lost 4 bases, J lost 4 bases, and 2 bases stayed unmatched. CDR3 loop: CASSWDRGSDTQYF. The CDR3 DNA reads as TGTGCCAGCAGTTGGGACAGGGGCTCAGATACGCAGTATTTT.

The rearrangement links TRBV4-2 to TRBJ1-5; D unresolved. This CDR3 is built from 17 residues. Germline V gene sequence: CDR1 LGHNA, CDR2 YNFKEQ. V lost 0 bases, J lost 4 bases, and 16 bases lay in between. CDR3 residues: CASSQDPATWINQPQHF. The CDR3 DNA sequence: TGTGCCAGCAGCCAAGATCCCGCGACATGGATTAATCAGCCCCAGCATTTT.

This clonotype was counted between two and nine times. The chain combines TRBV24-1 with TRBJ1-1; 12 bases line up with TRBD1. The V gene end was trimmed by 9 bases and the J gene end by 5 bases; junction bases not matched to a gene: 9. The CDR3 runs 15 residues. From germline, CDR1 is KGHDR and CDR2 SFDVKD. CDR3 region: CATVGQGALGTEAFF. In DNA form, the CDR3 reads TGTGCCACCGTGGGACAGGGGGCTTTGGGGACTGAAGCTTTCTTT.

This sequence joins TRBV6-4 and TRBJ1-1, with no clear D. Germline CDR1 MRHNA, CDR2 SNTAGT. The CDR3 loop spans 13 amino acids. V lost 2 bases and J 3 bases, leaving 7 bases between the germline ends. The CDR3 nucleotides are TGTGCCAGCAGTGACCACCCGGACACTGAAGCTTTCTTT. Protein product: CASSDHPDTEAFF.

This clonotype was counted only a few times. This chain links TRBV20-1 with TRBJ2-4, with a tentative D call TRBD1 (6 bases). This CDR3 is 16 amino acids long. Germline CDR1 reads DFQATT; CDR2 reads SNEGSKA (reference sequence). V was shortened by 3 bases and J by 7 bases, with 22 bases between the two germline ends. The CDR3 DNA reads TGCAGTGCTAGGAAGGAGCGTGGTACAGGGCGGAACATTCAGTACTTC. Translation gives CSARKERGTGRNIQYF.

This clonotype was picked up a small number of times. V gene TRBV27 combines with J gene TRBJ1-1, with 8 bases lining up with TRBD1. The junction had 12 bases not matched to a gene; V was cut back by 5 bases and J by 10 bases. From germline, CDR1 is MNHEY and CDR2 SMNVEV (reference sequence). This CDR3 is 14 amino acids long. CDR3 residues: CASSKGDRTRGAFF. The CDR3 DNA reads TGTGCCAGCAGTAAGGGGGACAGGACTAGAGGAGCTTTCTTT.

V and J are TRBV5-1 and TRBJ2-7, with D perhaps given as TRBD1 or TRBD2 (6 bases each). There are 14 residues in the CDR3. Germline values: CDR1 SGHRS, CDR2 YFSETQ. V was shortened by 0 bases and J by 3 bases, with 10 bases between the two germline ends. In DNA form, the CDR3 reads TGCGCCAGCAGCTTGGCGGGGGCCCTCTACGAGCAGTACTTC. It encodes CASSLAGALYEQYF.

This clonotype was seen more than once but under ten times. CDR3 sequence reads: CATSDVMGRDGKTGELFF. The CDR3 nucleotides read TGTGCCACCAGTGACGTTATGGGTCGGGACGGTAAAACCGGGGAGCTGTTTTTT. The chain uses TRBV24-1 and TRBJ2-2; D may match TRBD1 or TRBD2 (5 bases each). V lost 4 bases to trimming and J lost 5 bases, with 22 bases between them. The CDR3 contains 18 residues. In germline, CDR1 is KGHDR, CDR2 SFDVKD.

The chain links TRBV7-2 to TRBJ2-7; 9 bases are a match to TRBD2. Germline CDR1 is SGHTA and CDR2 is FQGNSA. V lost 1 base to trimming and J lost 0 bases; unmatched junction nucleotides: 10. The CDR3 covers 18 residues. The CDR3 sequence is CASSLGLLAGRSSYEQYF. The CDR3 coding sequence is TGTGCCAGCAGCTTAGGTCTCCTAGCGGGGAGGAGCTCCTACGAGCAGTACTTC.

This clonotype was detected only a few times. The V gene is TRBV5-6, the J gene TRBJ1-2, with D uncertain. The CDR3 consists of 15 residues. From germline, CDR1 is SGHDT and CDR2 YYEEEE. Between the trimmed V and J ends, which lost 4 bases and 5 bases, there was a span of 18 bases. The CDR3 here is CASSPRVRATYGYTF. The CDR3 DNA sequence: TGTGCCAGCAGCCCCCGGGTTAGAGCCACATATGGCTACACCTTC.

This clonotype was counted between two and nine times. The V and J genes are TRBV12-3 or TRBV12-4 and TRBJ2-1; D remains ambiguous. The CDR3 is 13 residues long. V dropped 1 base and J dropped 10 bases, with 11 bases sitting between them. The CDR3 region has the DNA TGTGCCAGCAGTTTAGGGGTTTACTACGAGCAGTTCTTC. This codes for CASSLGVYYEQFF.

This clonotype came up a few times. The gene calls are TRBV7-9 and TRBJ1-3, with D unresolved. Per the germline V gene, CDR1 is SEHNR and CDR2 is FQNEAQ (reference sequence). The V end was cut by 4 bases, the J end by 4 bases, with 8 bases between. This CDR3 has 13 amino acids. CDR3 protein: CASSSLQGNTIYF. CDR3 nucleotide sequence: TGTGCCAGCAGCTCTTTACAGGGAAACACCATATATTTT.